A selection of T cell receptor beta chains follows, all from one sample in a study of cytomegalovirus exposure and HLA in healthy donors. The repertoire was sequenced with immunoSEQ multiplex PCR; TCRdb's copy has only in-frame clones and lacks some. This table has more than 140,000 clones, less than 90% appearing once. Sample: PBMCs. The receptors originated from a woman aged 18-29 years in good health and CMV-seropositive. CDR3s include the opening cysteine and the closing phenylalanine or tryptophan. A D gene is named only where the DNA matches it firmly. Not every row has a clone size; where given, it reads once, few, many or a size class.

>TRBD2|few|TRBV6-4|TRBJ2-3
CASSDRAGGPTDTQYF
TGTGCCAGCAGTGACCGAGCGGGAGGGCCGACAGATACGCAGTATTTT
>TRBD1|NA|TRBV11-2|TRBJ2-7
CASSLDRGREQYF
TGTGCCAGCAGCTTAGACAGGGGGCGCGAGCAGTACTTC
>NA|NA|TRBV6-6|TRBJ2-2
CASSYLTGSGELFF
TGTGCCAGCAGTTACTTGACCGGGTCCGGGGAGCTGTTTTTT
>NA|NA|TRBV6-1|TRBJ2-2
CASRTGMDTGELFF
TGTGCCAGCAGAACAGGGATGGACACCGGGGAGCTGTTTTTT
>TRBD1|NA|TRBV5-1|TRBJ1-3
CASSSSGTGSGNTIYF
TGCGCCAGCAGCTCCTCCGGGACAGGGTCTGGAAACACCATATATTTT
>TRBD1|NA|TRBV9|TRBJ2-1
CASSVYSDRSYNEQFF
TGTGCCAGCAGCGTATATTCGGACAGGTCCTACAATGAGCAGTTCTTC
>TRBD1|NA|TRBV11-3|TRBJ2-5
CASSGRQGAGETQYF
TGTGCCAGCAGCGGACGACAGGGGGCGGGGGAGACCCAGTACTTC
>NA|once|TRBV15|TRBJ2-3
CATSRPTSSSTDTQYF
TGTGCCACCAGCAGACCCACTAGTTCAAGCACAGATACGCAGTATTTT
>NA|NA|TRBV7-2|TRBJ2-5
CASSLGDSSPETQYF
TGTGCCAGCAGCTTAGGAGACAGCTCCCCCGAGACCCAGTACTTC
>NA|NA|TRBV19|TRBJ1-5
CASSILQGNQPQHF
TGTGCCAGTAGTATTTTACAGGGCAATCAGCCCCAGCATTTT
>TRBD1|NA|TRBV30|TRBJ1-4
CAWTGGVEKLFF
TGTGCCTGGACAGGGGGCGTTGAAAAACTGTTTTTT
>TRBD1|NA|TRBV29-1|TRBJ1-2
CSAKLDRANGGYTF
TGCAGCGCCAAACTCGACAGGGCTAATGGGGGCTACACCTTC
>NA|NA|TRBV10-3|TRBJ2-7
CAISDGGQGGYEQYF
TGTGCCATCAGTGATGGCGGTCAAGGGGGCTACGAGCAGTACTTC
>TRBD2|NA|TRBV7-2|TRBJ2-7
CASSPGTSGGYEQYF
TGTGCCAGCAGCCCTGGGACTAGCGGAGGTTACGAGCAGTACTTC
>NA|NA|TRBV30|TRBJ2-2
CAWRTRGGGGTGELFF
TGTGCCTGGAGGACCCGCGGTGGGGGAGGCACCGGGGAGCTGTTTTTT
>TRBD2|NA|TRBV11-3|TRBJ2-1
CASSPWAGVHNEQFF
TGTGCCAGCAGCCCTTGGGCGGGAGTCCACAATGAGCAGTTCTTC
>TRBD2|NA|TRBV7-8|TRBJ2-3
CASSPWFGRDADTQYF
TGTGCCAGCAGCCCGTGGTTCGGGAGGGATGCAGATACGCAGTATTTT
>NA|few|TRBV4-1|TRBJ2-5
CASSQVGQQETQYF
TGCGCCAGCAGCCAAGTAGGACAGCAAGAGACCCAGTACTTC
>TRBD2|NA|TRBV2|TRBJ2-7
CASSLPGTSGNMGYEQYF
TGTGCCAGCAGTCTCCCCGGGACTAGCGGGAATATGGGCTACGAGCAGTACTTC
>TRBD2|NA|TRBV5-1|TRBJ2-2
CASSLGAGLAGVSGELFF
TGCGCCAGCAGCTTGGGGGCCGGGCTAGCGGGAGTGTCCGGGGAGCTGTTTTTT
>TRBD2|NA|TRBV19|TRBJ2-7
CATLAGGKKGEQYF
TGTGCCACACTAGCGGGAGGAAAGAAGGGCGAGCAGTACTTC
>NA|NA|TRBV5-1|TRBJ1-2
CASSLPPSGNSYGYTF
TGCGCCAGCAGCTTGCCCCCCTCAGGGAACAGCTATGGCTACACCTTC
>NA|NA|TRBV11-3|TRBJ2-7
CASSLYFSYEQYF
TGTGCCAGCAGCTTATATTTTTCCTACGAGCAGTACTTC
>NA|NA|TRBV6-5|TRBJ1-1
CASSYSGGDTEAFF
TGTGCCAGCAGTTACTCCGGGGGGGACACTGAAGCTTTCTTT
>TRBD1|NA|TRBV11-2|TRBJ2-7
CASSLETGFDEQYF
TGTGCCAGCAGCTTAGAGACAGGGTTCGACGAGCAGTACTTC
>TRBD1|NA|TRBV7-9|TRBJ1-1
CASSRHGQGARTEAFF
TGTGCCAGCAGCAGACACGGACAGGGGGCGCGGACTGAAGCTTTCTTT
>TRBD1|NA|TRBV30|TRBJ2-5
CAWSGPGGVQETQYF
TGTGCCTGGAGTGGTCCAGGGGGTGTCCAAGAGACCCAGTACTTC
>NA|once|TRBV5-1|TRBJ1-2
CASSLGGTGNGYTF
TGCGCCAGCAGCTTGGGCGGTACCGGTAATGGCTACACCTTC
>TRBD1|NA|TRBV5-1|TRBJ2-3
CASSKGQGADTQYF
TGCGCCAGCAGTAAGGGACAGGGGGCAGATACGCAGTATTTT
>NA|NA|TRBV10-3|TRBJ1-5
CAISGPPGQQSNQPQHF
TGTGCCATCAGTGGGCCTCCGGGACAACAAAGCAATCAGCCCCAGCATTTT
>TRBD1|NA|TRBV2|TRBJ1-1
CASSEGGTGAINTEAFF
TGTGCCAGCAGTGAAGGGGGGACAGGGGCGATTAACACTGAAGCTTTCTTT
>NA|once|TRBV21-1|TRBJ2-7
CASSKVSVQGPYEQYF
TGTGCCAGCAGCAAAGTGTCGGTACAGGGACCCTACGAGCAGTACTTC
>NA|NA|TRBV6-5|TRBJ2-7
CASRPPDRPIYEQYF
TGTGCCAGCAGACCTCCTGACAGACCAATCTACGAGCAGTACTTC
>NA|NA|TRBV28|TRBJ1-5
CASELPRRDQPQHF
TGTGCCAGTGAACTTCCCCGGAGGGATCAGCCCCAGCATTTT
>TRBD1|NA|TRBV28|TRBJ2-3
CASSGRTGADTQYF
TGTGCCAGCAGTGGAAGGACAGGGGCAGATACGCAGTATTTT
>TRBD2|few|TRBV6-1|TRBJ2-7
CASSVGTTYEQYF
TGTGCCAGCAGTGTGGGGACTACCTACGAGCAGTACTTC
>NA|many|TRBV6-4|TRBJ2-7
CASRARDINYEQYF
TGTGCCAGCAGGGCCCGGGATATAAACTACGAGCAGTACTTC
>TRBD2|NA|TRBV11-3|TRBJ2-7
CASSYHSGRGHEQYF
TGTGCCAGCAGCTACCATAGCGGGAGGGGCCACGAGCAGTACTTC
>NA|NA|TRBV5-1|TRBJ1-5
CASSPGAGNQPQHF
TGCGCCAGCAGCCCAGGGGCCGGCAATCAGCCCCAGCATTTT
>TRBD1|NA|TRBV25-1|TRBJ1-2
CASSGNRPGQGYGYTF
TGTGCCAGCAGTGGCAATCGGCCGGGACAGGGGTATGGCTACACCTTC
>TRBD2|NA|TRBV5-6|TRBJ2-1
CASSLVAGVHNEQFF
TGTGCCAGCAGCTTGGTAGCGGGGGTCCACAATGAGCAGTTCTTC
>NA|NA|TRBV29-1|TRBJ2-1
CSVERAGNEQFF
TGCAGCGTTGAAAGGGCGGGAAATGAGCAGTTCTTC
>TRBD1|NA|TRBV7-2|TRBJ2-3
CASSRRQGTDTQYF
TGTGCCAGCAGCCGCCGACAGGGAACAGATACGCAGTATTTT
>TRBD2|NA|TRBV6-1|TRBJ2-7
CASSSRGGVYEQYF
TGTGCCAGCAGCTCCCGGGGGGGCGTCTACGAGCAGTACTTC
>NA|NA|TRBV6-5|TRBJ2-1
CASSYRDWGDEQFF
TGTGCCAGCAGTTACCGGGACTGGGGGGATGAGCAGTTCTTC
>NA|NA|TRBV2|TRBJ2-7
CASKFTGTFYEQYF
TGTGCCAGCAAATTTACCGGGACTTTCTACGAGCAGTACTTC
>NA|NA|TRBV6-1|TRBJ2-1
CASSDFTGVNPEQFF
TGTGCCAGCAGTGATTTTACGGGAGTAAACCCTGAGCAGTTCTTC
>TRBD2|once|TRBV5-6|TRBJ2-1
CASSPLGTRSNEQFF
TGTGCCAGCAGCCCCCTCGGGACTAGATCTAATGAGCAGTTCTTC
>NA|NA|TRBV9|TRBJ2-7
CASSVAGEGEQYF
TGTGCCAGCAGTGTGGCGGGCGAGGGCGAGCAGTACTTC
>TRBD1|NA|TRBV9|TRBJ1-4
CASIPGQGDEKLFF
TGTGCCAGCATCCCGGGACAGGGGGATGAAAAACTGTTTTTT
>TRBD2|once|TRBV9|TRBJ2-1
CASSPAAGSSYNEQFF
TGTGCCAGCAGCCCGGCAGCGGGGAGCTCCTACAATGAGCAGTTCTTC
>TRBD2|NA|TRBV5-1|TRBJ2-7
CASRSAGGLYEQYF
TGCGCCAGCAGGTCGGCGGGAGGGCTCTACGAGCAGTACTTC
>TRBD2|few|TRBV6-4|TRBJ2-3
CASSEEAGGLNTQYF
TGTGCCAGCAGTGAAGAAGCGGGAGGGCTAAATACGCAGTATTTT
>NA|few|TRBV10-3|TRBJ2-3
CAITQTTSGTDTQYF
TGTGCCATCACCCAGACTACGTCGGGCACAGATACGCAGTATTTT
>TRBD2|once|TRBV10-3|TRBJ2-3
CATQGLAGVPSTDTQYF
TGTGCCACACAGGGACTAGCGGGAGTTCCCTCGACAGATACGCAGTATTTT